This T cell receptor (beta chain) derives from a study of TIL therapy for anti-PD-1-resistant metastatic lung cancer. Study context: Most patients had lung adenocarcinoma. Tumors carried a median about 1.4 non-synonymous mutations per megabase.

The time point is: pre-treatment sample, taken before nivolumab and TIL therapy. Stage 4 NSCLC adults joined between 2017 and January 2020. The libraries were made with immunoSEQ v3. Survey-level samples got 2 million or so read pairs; deep-level samples got roughly 5-6 million. Assay: immunoSEQ multiplex PCR; the TCRdb copy retains only in-frame clones and omits some. This table holds tens of thousands of clones, approximately 86% found once. Germline V gene lookup returns CDR1 SGDLS and CDR2 YYNGEE. V dropped 4 bases and J dropped 5 bases, with 16 bases sitting between them. The CDR3 totals 15 residues. This clone showed up just a few times.

The TCR was taken from a person aged 25 to 79 with non-small cell lung cancer. The chain recombines TRBV9 with TRBJ2-1; the D gene is possibly TRBD2 (5 bases). The source material was blood, sampled at baseline. The CDR3 nucleotides read TGTGCCAGCAGCCGCGGCGGGCTATCCAACAATGAGCAGTTCTTC. This codes for CASSRGGLSNNEQFF.